These 25 T cell receptor beta chains were sequenced from one sample in a study of T cell responses to AZD1222 COVID-19 vaccine. The repertoire was sequenced with immunoSEQ multiplex PCR; TCRdb's copy has only in-frame clones and lacks some. The sample holds some 100,000 clones, around 87% seen once. The material sequenced was peripheral blood, taken on day 0 of AZD1222 vaccination. These receptors were collected from an adult in good health.

The table lists this clone with a count of one. V usage is TRBV5-4 and J usage is TRBJ2-1; tentatively, D is TRBD2 (5 bases). CDR1 is SGHNT, CDR2 YYREEE, per germline (reference sequence). The CDR3 spans 14 residues. Trimming removed 0 bases from V and 5 bases from J, with 9 bases in between. In DNA form, the CDR3 reads TGTGCCAGCAGCTTGGCCATCGGGAACAATGAGCAGTTCTTC. Residues: CASSLAIGNNEQFF.

The rearrangement joins TRBV27 to TRBJ1-1, with 8 nucleotides matching TRBD1. Losses at the gene ends were 4 bases for V and 4 bases for J; bases not matched to a gene: 5. CDR1 MNHEY and CDR2 SMNVEV come from the germline V gene (reference sequence). The CDR3 covers 14 residues. The CDR3 sequence is CASSYSRGPTEAFF. The CDR3, as DNA: TGTGCCAGCAGTTATTCCAGGGGGCCCACTGAAGCTTTCTTT.

The gene calls are TRBV10-3 and TRBJ1-1; D remains ambiguous. Germline V gene data show CDR1 as ENHRY and CDR2 as SYGVKD. Trimming pared 3 bases from V and 5 bases from J, leaving 13 bases between. CDR3 length: 14 amino acids. Here the CDR3 DNA reads TGTGCCATCAGTGAATTGTCCGTGGGGACTGAAGCTTTCTTT. It encodes CAISELSVGTEAFF.

The genes are TRBV7-8 and TRBJ2-3; D ambiguous. Germline V lookup: CDR1 SGHVS, CDR2 FQNEAQ. V gave up 5 bases and J gave up 0 bases, with 12 bases separating them. The CDR3 runs 15 residues. CDR3 region: CASSLNRASTDTQYF. The CDR3 coding sequence is TGTGCCAGCAGCCTTAATCGCGCTAGCACAGATACGCAGTATTTT.

This chain uses TRBV6-2 or TRBV6-3 with TRBJ1-1; D is uncertain. The CDR3 runs to 12 residues. The ends were cut back, 6 bases at V and 6 bases at J, with 11 bases in the middle. Per germline, CDR1 MNHEY and CDR2 SVGEGT. The CDR3 region is CASSQHTSEAFF. CDR3 in DNA: TGTGCCAGCAGCCAACACACCTCTGAAGCTTTCTTT.

This chain joins TRBV5-4 and TRBJ1-1; 7 nucleotides line up with TRBD1. This CDR3 is 16 amino acids long. With V trimmed by 3 bases and J by 4 bases, 12 bases remained unmatched. Germline V gene lookup returns CDR1 SGHNT and CDR2 YYREEE (reference sequence). The CDR3 reads CASSYKGAGFGTEAFF. CDR3 nucleotides: TGTGCCAGCAGCTACAAGGGGGCTGGCTTCGGCACTGAAGCTTTCTTT. The whole variable domain, remainder taken from reference TRBV5-4 and TRBJ1-1, is ETGVTQSPTHLIKTRGQQVTLRCSSQSGHNTVSWYQQALGQGPQFIFQYYREEENGRGNFPPRFSGLQFPNYSSELNVNALELDDSALYLCASSYKGAGFGTEAFFGQGTRLTVV.

The V gene is TRBV15, the J gene TRBJ1-3; D is unclear. V dropped 0 bases and J dropped 3 bases, with 9 bases sitting between them. In germline, CDR1 is LNHNV, CDR2 YYDKDF (reference sequence). CDR3 length: 15 amino acids. The CDR3 bases are TGTGCCACCAGCAGAGACGTGGGATATGGAAACACCATATATTTT. Protein: CATSRDVGYGNTIYF.

This clone was picked up one time. In DNA form, the CDR3 reads TGTGCCAGTAGTGGGACCCAAGAGACCCAGTACTTC. Its translation: CASSGTQETQYF. This chain uses TRBV19 with TRBJ2-5; the D call may be TRBD1 or TRBD2 (5 bases each). In germline, CDR1 is LNHDA, CDR2 SQIVND (reference sequence). V gave up 5 bases and J gave up 1 base, with 5 bases separating them. The CDR3 spans 12 residues.

This chain uses TRBV7-2 with TRBJ1-2; 10 bases match TRBD1. This CDR3 contains 15 residues. J gave up 4 bases and V 3 bases, and 5 bases lay outside the gene matches. The germline V gene encodes CDR1 SGHTA and CDR2 FQGNSA. The CDR3 coding sequence is TGTGCCAGCAGCTTCCCGGACAGGGGGATCTATGGCTACACCTTC. It yields the protein CASSFPDRGIYGYTF. The entire variable domain, with the rest obtained from reference TRBV7-2 and TRBJ1-2, is as follows: GAGVSQSPSNKVTEKGKDVELRCDPISGHTALYWYRQSLGQGLEFLIYFQGNSAPDKSGLPSDRFSAERTGGSVSTLTIQRTQQEDSAVYLCASSFPDRGIYGYTFGSGTRLTVV.

This chain joins TRBV15 and TRBJ1-2; tentative D call: TRBD1 (5 bases). V dropped 0 bases and J dropped 12 bases, with 14 bases sitting between them. CDR1 and CDR2 (germline): LNHNV, YYDKDF (reference sequence). CDR3 size: 13 residues. CDR3 bases: TGTGCCACCAGCAGAGATCGGGGCAGGGAGGACACCTTC. Translated: CATSRDRGREDTF.

The chain links TRBV6-2 or TRBV6-3 to TRBJ1-6; D gene uncertain. Trimming took off 3 bases at V and 7 bases at J, with 10 bases between the two ends. The CDR3 is 14 residues long. Germline V gives CDR1 MNHEY, CDR2 SVGEGT. The CDR3 DNA sequence: TGTGCCAGCAGTTATGGAGGGAGCAATTCACCCCTCCACTTT. Amino acid sequence: CASSYGGSNSPLHF.

J is TRBJ1-1 and V is TRBV7-2, with D maybe TRBD1 (6 bases). Looked up from germline, CDR1 is SGHTA and CDR2 is FQGNSA. V was cut by 5 bases and J by 0 bases, with 10 bases left in between. This CDR3 is built from 14 residues. The CDR3, as DNA: TGTGCCAGCAGCCTTGGACAGATGAACACTGAAGCTTTCTTT. Its translation is CASSLGQMNTEAFF.

This chain links TRBV28 with TRBJ1-2; perhaps TRBD1 as D (5 bases). Trimming cost V 3 bases and J 2 bases, with 22 bases left between them. Germline V lookup: CDR1 MDHEN, CDR2 SYDVKM. The CDR3 is 18 residues long. CDR3 in amino acids: CASSFPDGGTWKNYGYTF. The CDR3 nucleotides are TGTGCCAGCAGTTTTCCGGACGGGGGAACTTGGAAGAACTATGGCTACACCTTC.

This clone appeared a single time. The chain is built from TRBV30 and TRBJ2-5; no reliable D call. The CDR3 length is 15 residues. Germline V lookup: CDR1 GTSNPN, CDR2 SVGIG (reference sequence). V lost 1 base, J lost 4 bases, and 16 bases lay in between. In DNA, the CDR3 is TGTGCCTGGAGTGAGGCGGTAGATCCCCGAGAGACCCAGTACTTC. Protein sequence: CAWSEAVDPRETQYF.

This rearrangement joins TRBV27 to TRBJ2-2, with D perhaps TRBD1 (6 bases). The CDR3 totals 15 residues. Deletions cut 3 bases from V and 1 base from J, with 9 bases between. Germline V gene lookup returns CDR1 MNHEY and CDR2 SMNVEV (reference sequence). CDR3 in amino acids: CASSFGTLNTGELFF. In DNA, the CDR3 is TGTGCCAGCAGTTTCGGGACATTGAACACCGGGGAGCTGTTTTTT.

The CDR3 sequence: CASSLETTPPYEQYF. In nucleotides, the CDR3 is TGTGCCAGCAGCTTAGAGACTACCCCACCCTACGAGCAGTACTTC. V gene TRBV11-3 combines with J gene TRBJ2-7, with TRBD2 as a possible D gene (5 bases). With 0 bases removed from V and 2 bases from J, the gap between germline ends came to 11 bases. CDR3 size: 15 residues. Germline CDR1 is SGHNT and CDR2 is YENEEA.

V is TRBV7-6 and J is TRBJ1-6, with TRBD1 as a possible D gene (5 bases). V dropped 2 bases and J dropped 7 bases, with 24 bases sitting between them. Germline CDR1 reads SGHVS; CDR2 reads FNYEAQ. The CDR3 runs 19 residues. CDR3 in amino acids: CASSLLGGHGSTKNSPLHF. The CDR3 region has the DNA TGTGCCAGCAGCTTATTAGGAGGACATGGATCAACAAAAAATTCACCCCTCCACTTT.

This chain connects TRBV6-5 to TRBJ1-5; a weak D match, TRBD1 (6 bases). The V and J ends lost 6 bases and 0 bases respectively, with 12 bases between them. Per germline, CDR1 MNHEY and CDR2 SVGAGI. This CDR3 has 15 residues. Here the CDR3 DNA reads TGTGCCAGCAGCCCGGGAGGGGGTAGCAATCAGCCCCAGCATTTT. This translates into CASSPGGGSNQPQHF.

The gene calls are TRBV7-2 and TRBJ1-4; no clear D. V lost 4 bases, J lost 8 bases, and 17 bases lay in between. This CDR3 comprises 15 residues. CDR1 SGHTA and CDR2 FQGNSA come from the germline V gene. This CDR3 reads CASSSSYHNGEKLFF. The CDR3 DNA is TGTGCCAGCAGCTCCTCCTACCATAACGGGGAAAAACTGTTTTTT.

V gene TRBV5-6 combines with J gene TRBJ1-3, with D possibly being TRBD1 (5 bases). CDR1 is SGHDT, CDR2 YYEEEE, per germline. Trimming stripped 4 bases from V and 0 bases from J, with 17 bases between. This CDR3 has 17 residues. As DNA, the CDR3 is TGTGCCAGCAGCATGATTCGGGACTTTACCTCTGGAAACACCATATATTTT. This translates into CASSMIRDFTSGNTIYF.

The chain couples TRBV6-5 to TRBJ1-2; the match to TRBD1 covers 9 bases. The CDR3 loop spans 14 amino acids. CDR1 MNHEY and CDR2 SVGAGI come from the germline V gene. The junction had 2 bases not matched to a gene; V was cut back by 2 bases and J by 4 bases. The CDR3 DNA sequence: TGTGCCAGCAGTTACCGACAGGGGGTCTATGGCTACACCTTC. Translation gives CASSYRQGVYGYTF.

V usage is TRBV18 and J usage is TRBJ1-3; D is unresolved. Trimming removed 0 bases from V and 0 bases from J, with 12 bases in between. This CDR3 region has 17 residues. Germline V lookup: CDR1 KGHSH, CDR2 LQKENI. The CDR3 protein is CASSPPYAGFSGNTIYF. The CDR3, as DNA: TGTGCCAGCTCACCACCATATGCGGGATTCTCTGGAAACACCATATATTTT. The whole variable domain, remainder taken from reference TRBV18 and TRBJ1-3, is NAGVMQNPRHLVRRRGQEARLRCSPMKGHSHVYWYRQLPEEGLKFMVYLQKENIIDESGMPKERFSAEFPKEGPSILRIQQVVRGDSAAYFCASSPPYAGFSGNTIYFGEGSWLTVV.

J is TRBJ1-5 and V is TRBV6-5; no clear D. Germline lookup yields CDR1 MNHEY and CDR2 SVGAGI. The CDR3 loop spans 12 amino acids. Trimming removed 5 bases at V and 5 bases at J, with 7 bases between. DNA for the CDR3: TGTGCCAGCAGTCCCGGGGATCAGCCCCAGCATTTT. It is translated as CASSPGDQPQHF.

The V gene is TRBV7-9, the J gene TRBJ1-2; D is possibly TRBD1 (5 bases). V lost 2 bases to trimming and J lost 8 bases, with 21 bases between them. Germline CDR1 reads SEHNR; CDR2 reads FQNEAQ (reference sequence). CDR3 length equals 16 residues. CDR3 nucleotides: TGTGCCAGCAGCTTATTGGGACTCAAAGTGGTTGGCGGCTACACCTTC. Translating it yields CASSLLGLKVVGGYTF.

This chain connects TRBV5-4 to TRBJ1-1; a possible D gene is TRBD1 (5 bases). Germline V gene sequence: CDR1 SGHNT, CDR2 YYREEE (reference sequence). CDR3 length: 15 residues. The V end lost 4 bases, the J end lost 5 bases, and 18 bases lay between the germline ends. CDR3: CASSPGGDLRTEAFF. The CDR3 DNA reads as TGTGCCAGCAGCCCCGGAGGGGACCTTCGAACTGAAGCTTTCTTT.